These 22 T cell receptor beta chains share one sample of origin, sequenced in a study of post-analysis software for immune sequencing data. General observations from the study: There were a few TRBV segments more frequent in patients than controls, and TRBV5-6, TRBV5-1 and TRBV20-1 were among them.

No antigen is known for these receptors. Unique molecular identifiers tagged the TCR beta cDNA libraries. Each CDR3 protein is one row after TCRdb ran MiXCR on the PCR reads. The sample shows 750,000 to 950,000 distinct CDR3 sequences, about 45% of them seen only once. The sequenced sample was blood. These receptors originate from a girl aged 5-17 years with multiple sclerosis.

The chain joins TRBV12-3 or TRBV12-4 to TRBJ2-7; either TRBD1 or TRBD2 may supply D (6 bases each). The J call may not be correct, given that the DNA end is closer to TRBJ2-4. CDR3 size: 15 residues. In nucleotides, the CDR3 is TGTGCCAGCAGCCTCCTAGGGGGGTCCGGGAACATTCAGTACTTC. It encodes CASSLLGGSGNIQYF.

This clonotype has just a few counts. The V gene is TRBV10-3, the J gene TRBJ1-4; D not certain. The CDR3 runs to 13 residues. Deletions cut 4 bases from V and 12 bases from J, with 15 bases between. The germline V gene encodes CDR1 ENHRY and CDR2 SYGVKD. The chain's CDR3 is CAISGGGSEELFF. CDR3 bases: TGTGCCATCAGTGGAGGAGGGTCGGAGGAACTGTTTTTT.

This clonotype has only a few counts. The chain recombines TRBV6-2 or TRBV6-3 with TRBJ2-1, with TRBD2 identical over 14 bases. The CDR3 consists of 15 residues. The ends lost 4 bases at V and 9 bases at J; junction bases unmatched: 5. Germline V lookup: CDR1 MNHEY, CDR2 SVGEGT. The CDR3 coding sequence is TGTGCCAGCAGTTTAAGACTAGCGGGAGGGCTTGAGCAGTTCTTC. This gives the protein CASSLRLAGGLEQFF.

The V and J genes are TRBV7-2 and TRBJ2-7; D is unresolved. Deletions cut 0 bases from V and 3 bases from J, with 15 bases between. This CDR3 region has 16 residues. CDR1 is SGHTA and CDR2 is FQGNSA in the germline V gene. The CDR3 region is CASSLAAQIGRYEQYF. The CDR3 bases are TGTGCCAGCAGCTTAGCGGCCCAGATCGGGCGCTACGAGCAGTACTTC.

The chain is built from TRBV20-1 and TRBJ2-4; the D gene is possibly TRBD2 (6 bases). The J call may be faulty, since TRBJ2-7 better matches the DNA end. This CDR3 comprises 14 residues. Looked up from germline, CDR1 is DFQATT and CDR2 is SNEGSKA (reference sequence). CDR3 bases: TGCAGTGCTAGAGGGCTAGCGTATACCTACGAGCAGTACTTC. Protein product: CSARGLAYTYEQYF.

V usage is TRBV4-2 and J usage is TRBJ2-7; perhaps TRBD2 as D (6 bases). V was cut by 1 base and J by 7 bases, with 17 bases left in between. The CDR3 has 15 residues. Per germline, CDR1 LGHNA and CDR2 YNFKEQ. In nucleotides, the CDR3 is TGTGCCAGCAGCCAAGGGGTCGGTTTGGGGAGGGAGCAGTACTTC. It codes for CASSQGVGLGREQYF.

The chain is built from TRBV12-3 or TRBV12-4 and TRBJ2-5; D may be TRBD2 (6 bases). TRBJ2-7 explains the end of the DNA better; the J call may be wrong. CDR3 length: 17 residues. CDR3 nucleotide sequence: TGTGCCAGCAGTCCCGCTACGGGGTTGGGACTCTGCCCCGAGCAGTACTTC. Protein sequence: CASSPATGLGLCPEQYF.

The gene calls are TRBV3-1 and TRBJ2-7, with 7 bases lining up with TRBD1. The CDR3 is 16 residues long. CDR1 is LGHDT and CDR2 is YNNKEL in the germline V gene (reference sequence). V lost 3 bases to trimming and J lost 2 bases; unmatched junction nucleotides: 10. The CDR3 sequence is CASSQHSTGNPYEQYF. In DNA form, the CDR3 reads TGTGCCAGCAGCCAGCACTCGACAGGGAACCCCTACGAGCAGTACTTC.

The V and J genes are TRBV24-1 and TRBJ1-2, with 7 bases that match TRBD1. V lost 0 bases and J lost 0; bases outside the gene matches: 9. CDR1 KGHDR and CDR2 SFDVKD come from the germline V gene. This CDR3 is 18 amino acids long. Written as DNA, the CDR3 is TGTGCCACCAGTGATTTGCCCGACAGGGTATCAGCTAACTATGGCTACACCTTC. Residues: CATSDLPDRVSANYGYTF.

This clonotype occurred a few times. CDR3 region: CAISSRRDHPYEQYF. The CDR3 DNA reads as TGTGCCATCTCCTCCCGTCGGGACCACCCCTACGAGCAGTACTTC. J is TRBJ2-7 and V is TRBV10-3; possibly TRBD1 or TRBD2 for D (5 bases each). The germline V gene encodes CDR1 ENHRY and CDR2 SYGVKD. The CDR3 covers 15 residues. V was cut by 8 bases and J by 2 bases, with 19 bases left in between.

The chain combines TRBV7-8 with TRBJ1-5; 9 nucleotides agree with TRBD1. The CDR3 totals 15 residues. With 1 base clipped from V and 5 bases from J, the junction kept 3 bases outside the gene matches. Germline V lookup: CDR1 SGHVS, CDR2 FQNEAQ. The CDR3 sequence: CASSLEGQGDQPQHF. The DNA of the CDR3 is TGTGCCAGCAGCTTAGAGGGACAGGGCGATCAGCCCCAGCATTTT. The full variable domain, rest sourced from reference TRBV7-8 and TRBJ1-5, is GAGVSQSPRYKVAKRGQDVALRCDPISGHVSLFWYQQALGQGPEFLTYFQNEAQLDKSGLPSDRFFAERPEGSVSTLKIQRTQQEDSAVYLCASSLEGQGDQPQHFGDGTRLSIL.

This clonotype was seen a handful of times. V gene TRBV29-1 combines with J gene TRBJ2-7, with TRBD2 matching 7 bases. The CDR3 totals 13 residues. J lost 2 bases, V lost 6 bases, and 7 bases had no gene match. Germline V gene lookup returns CDR1 SQVTM and CDR2 ANQGSEA. Here the CDR3 DNA reads TGCAGCGTGCTCGGGGCGGGGGCCTACGAGCAGTACTTC. It specifies CSVLGAGAYEQYF.

The chain recombines TRBV7-9 with TRBJ2-1; D uncertain. Per the germline V gene, CDR1 is SEHNR and CDR2 is FQNEAQ (reference sequence). CDR3 length: 13 residues. Between the trimmed V and J ends, which lost 1 base and 8 bases, there was a span of 9 bases. CDR3 residues: CASSLVSVYEQFF. CDR3 nucleotide sequence: TGTGCCAGCAGCTTAGTTTCCGTGTATGAGCAGTTCTTC.

The chain links TRBV28 to TRBJ2-5, with 11 bases identical to TRBD2. J lost 11 bases, V lost 5 bases, and 13 bases had no gene match. The CDR3 covers 15 residues. Germline loops: CDR1 MDHEN, CDR2 SYDVKM. The CDR3 loop reads CASSLTSGILGEQYF. The CDR3 bases are TGTGCCAGCAGTCTGACTAGCGGGATCCTAGGAGAGCAGTACTTC.

The chain uses TRBV15 and TRBJ2-1; 8 bases align to TRBD2. Germline V gives CDR1 LNHNV, CDR2 YYDKDF (reference sequence). The CDR3 consists of 16 residues. Trimming took 2 bases from V and 2 from J; bases not matched to a gene: 5. The CDR3 DNA reads as TGTGCCACCAGCAGATCTGGGGGACTAGCCTACAATGAGCAGTTCTTC. Translated, it gives CATSRSGGLAYNEQFF. Combining the CDR3 with reference TRBV15 and TRBJ2-1 gives the whole variable domain DAMVIQNPRYQVTQFGKPVTLSCSQTLNHNVMYWYQQKSSQAPKLLFHYYDKDFNNEADTPDNFQSRRPNTSFCFLDIRSPGLGDTAMYLCATSRSGGLAYNEQFFGPGTRLTVL.

The V and J genes are TRBV10-3 and TRBJ2-1, with D possibly TRBD1 on 5 matching bases. Germline V gene lookup returns CDR1 ENHRY and CDR2 SYGVKD. V shed 6 bases and J shed 3 bases, with 9 bases lying between them. This CDR3 has 13 amino acids. The CDR3 nucleotides are TGTGCCATCAGAGACAGTGACTACAATGAGCAGTTCTTC. It encodes CAIRDSDYNEQFF.

The chain employs TRBV27 and TRBJ2-5; 9 bases map to TRBD2. V shed 5 bases, J shed 2 bases, and the junction held 3 bases outside the gene matches. This CDR3 contains 14 residues. The V gene's germline CDR1 is MNHEY and CDR2 SMNVEV (reference sequence). The CDR3 nucleotides read TGTGCCAGCAGTCAAGCGGGGGGACAAGAGACCCAGTACTTC. Its translation is CASSQAGGQETQYF.

In its sample, this clonotype was seen a few times. This sequence joins TRBV6-6 and TRBJ1-2; D gene ambiguous. CDR1 is MNHNY and CDR2 is SVGAGI in the germline V gene (reference sequence). The V gene lost 3 bases and the J gene lost 3 bases, with 2 bases spanning the gap. This CDR3 contains 11 residues. CDR3 nucleotides: TGTGCCAGCAGTTATGACTATGGCTACACCTTC. Residues: CASSYDYGYTF.

This clonotype came up a few times. V gene TRBV4-1 combines with J gene TRBJ2-3; 10 nucleotides line up with TRBD2. The V gene's germline CDR1 is MGHRA and CDR2 YSYEKL. With 7 bases clipped from V and 6 bases from J, the junction kept 7 bases outside the gene matches. This CDR3 has 14 amino acids. The CDR3 loop is CASMASGSWDTQYF. Written as DNA, the CDR3 is TGCGCCAGCATGGCTAGCGGGAGTTGGGATACGCAGTATTTT.

The chain links TRBV12-3 or TRBV12-4 to TRBJ2-7; D is possibly TRBD1 (6 bases). Trimming removed 3 bases at V and 4 bases at J, with 28 bases between. The CDR3 is 19 amino acids. CDR3 sequence (DNA): TGTGCCAGCAGTTTCGATCCCCGTAGTTCAGGGGCCCCCCAGTACGAGCAGTACTTC. This translates into CASSFDPRSSGAPQYEQYF.

The genes are TRBV7-9 and TRBJ2-5, with D possibly matching TRBD2 (5 bases). The closer fit of TRBJ2-7 to the DNA end suggests the J call may be wrong. This CDR3 spans 13 amino acids. CDR1 is SEHNR, CDR2 FQNEAQ, per germline (reference sequence). The CDR3 coding sequence is TGTGCCAGCAGGCCCGGGAACCTCTACGAGCAGTACTTC. The encoded protein is CASRPGNLYEQYF.

The J gene is TRBJ2-7, the V gene TRBV28; 10 nucleotides agree with TRBD1. The CDR3 extends over 14 amino acids. Germline assignment: CDR1 MDHEN and CDR2 SYDVKM. Trimming cost V 2 bases and J 8 bases; bases outside gene matches: 6. CDR3 protein: CASSLGQGDDKQYF. CDR3 nucleotides: TGTGCCAGCAGTTTAGGACAGGGGGATGACAAGCAGTACTTC. The full variable domain, rest sourced from reference TRBV28 and TRBJ2-7, is DVKVTQSSRYLVKRTGEKVFLECVQDMDHENMFWYRQDPGLGLRLIYFSYDVKMKEKGDIPEGYSVSREKKERFSLILESASTNQTSMYLCASSLGQGDDKQYFGPGTRLTVT.